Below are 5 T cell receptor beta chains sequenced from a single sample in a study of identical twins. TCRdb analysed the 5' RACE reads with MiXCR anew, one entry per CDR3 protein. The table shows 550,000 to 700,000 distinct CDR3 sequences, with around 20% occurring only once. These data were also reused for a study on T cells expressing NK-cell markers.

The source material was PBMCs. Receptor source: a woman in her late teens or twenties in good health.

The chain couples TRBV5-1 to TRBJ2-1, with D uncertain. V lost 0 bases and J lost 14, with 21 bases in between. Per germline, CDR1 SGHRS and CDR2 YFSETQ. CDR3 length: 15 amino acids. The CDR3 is CASSLDAAAPSKEFF. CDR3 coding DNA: TGCGCCAGCAGCTTGGATGCGGCGGCACCAAGTAAGGAGTTCTTC.

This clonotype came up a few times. CDR3 amino acids: CATSDSGTGETQYF. The CDR3 region has the DNA TGTGCCACCAGTGATTCCGGGACAGGGGAGACCCAGTACTTC. This chain links TRBV24-1 with TRBJ2-5, with 9 bases fitting TRBD1. Germline V lookup: CDR1 KGHDR, CDR2 SFDVKD. Losses at the gene ends were 2 bases for V and 5 bases for J; bases not matched to a gene: 2. The length of the CDR3 is 14 residues.

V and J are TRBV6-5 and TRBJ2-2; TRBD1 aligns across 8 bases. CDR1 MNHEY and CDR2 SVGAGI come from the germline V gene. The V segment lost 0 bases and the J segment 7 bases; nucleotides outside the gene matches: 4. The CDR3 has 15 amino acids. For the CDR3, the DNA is TGTGCCAGCAGTTACTCTGGGACAGGCGGCGGGGAGCTGTTTTTT. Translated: CASSYSGTGGGELFF.

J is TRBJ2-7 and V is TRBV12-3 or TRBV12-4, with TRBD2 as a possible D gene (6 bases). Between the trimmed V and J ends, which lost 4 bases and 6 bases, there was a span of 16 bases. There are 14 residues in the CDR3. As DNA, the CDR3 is TGTGCCAGCAGTTCTTTCGAGGAGGGAGTCGAGCAGTACTTC. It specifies CASSSFEEGVEQYF.

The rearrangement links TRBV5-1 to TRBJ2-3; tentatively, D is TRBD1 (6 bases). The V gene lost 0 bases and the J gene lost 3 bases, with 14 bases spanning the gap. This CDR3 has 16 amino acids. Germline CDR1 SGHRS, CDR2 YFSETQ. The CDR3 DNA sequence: TGCGCCAGCAGCTTGGAGGCACAGGGCTTGACAGATACGCAGTATTTT. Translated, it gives CASSLEAQGLTDTQYF.